This T cell receptor beta chain was sequenced for a study of cytomegalovirus exposure and HLA in healthy donors. Use of 60 Vbeta and 13 Jbeta primers characterized the PCR. Only in-frame clones appear in the TCRdb table, and some are missing; sequencing was by immunoSEQ multiplex PCR. The sample table includes around 70,000 clones. V was clipped by 6 bases and J by 3 bases, with 10 bases between them. Germline V gene data show CDR1 as SQVTM and CDR2 as ANQGSEA. CDR3 length: 12 residues. The origin of this receptor is a man in his forties in good health and CMV-seronegative. Input material: PBMCs. The chain combines TRBV29-1 with TRBJ2-3; a possible D gene is TRBD1 (5 bases). The CDR3 region is CSVSQGTDTQYF. CDR3 bases: TGCAGCGTCTCCCAGGGTACAGATACGCAGTATTTT.